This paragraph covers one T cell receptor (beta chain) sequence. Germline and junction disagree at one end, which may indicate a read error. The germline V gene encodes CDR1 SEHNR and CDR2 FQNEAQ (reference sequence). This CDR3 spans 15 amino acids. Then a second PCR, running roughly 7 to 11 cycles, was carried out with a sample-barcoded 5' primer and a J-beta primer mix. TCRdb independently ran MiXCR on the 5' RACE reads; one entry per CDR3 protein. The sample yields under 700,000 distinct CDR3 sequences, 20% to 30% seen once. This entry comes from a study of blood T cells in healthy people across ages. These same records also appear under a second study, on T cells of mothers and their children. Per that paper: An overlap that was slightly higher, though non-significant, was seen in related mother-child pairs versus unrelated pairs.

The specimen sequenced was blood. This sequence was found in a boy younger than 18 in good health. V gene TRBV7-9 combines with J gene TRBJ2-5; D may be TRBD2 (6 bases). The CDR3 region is CASSTYSGGWETQCF. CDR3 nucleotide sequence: TGTGCCAGCAGCACCTACAGTGGGGGGTGGGAGACCCAGTGCTTC.